Below, one T cell receptor (beta chain) is given with its context. This clone's antigen is unknown. No clone much larger than this one lies a single base away; base qualities are absent. Libraries were prepared through the immunoSEQ multiplex PCR assay. For the multiplex PCR, a mixture combining 60 forward primers for TCR Vbeta segments and 13 reverse primers for TCR Jbeta segments was used. The CDR3 region of rearranged TCR beta genes was amplified from genomic DNA by a multiplex PCR assay. The Illumina HiSeq System was used to sequence the amplified TCR beta libraries as 87-base-pair reads. In the authors' own workflow: Across the 500 to 850 repertoires, a later analysis counted some 81 million unique TCR beta chains, 9.5 million to 13 million of which were shared by at least two donors. To remove PCR and sequencing errors, raw reads were error-corrected and collapsed into unique sequences using a nearest-neighbor algorithm that merged closely related sequences. V, D and J gene segments were assigned by aligning CDR3 sequences to IMGT reference sequences. Each retained sequence needed at least a six-nucleotide match to both a V gene segment and a J gene segment. Rearrangements were called productive when the CDR3 lacked stop codons and stayed in frame with V and J; all others were non-productive. CDR3 was defined by IMGT convention, running from the second conserved V-encoded cysteine to the conserved J-encoded phenylalanine. The earlier analysis of fewer than 700 of the donors excluded sequences that lacked an unambiguous match to a single V gene segment. In an earlier analysis of about 590 of the donors, a V segment was called functional when productive rearrangements were above 56.7%, and segregating when the standard deviation between donors exceeded 5%. A statistical classification framework was built to diagnose cytomegalovirus status from the catalog of TCR beta chain sequences. In a later analysis, V and J genes were assigned by comparing TCR nucleotide sequences against IMGT/GENE-DB human TR gene sequences. In a later analysis, CDR3 sequences and most-parsimonious VDJ recombination scenarios were assigned using the TCRdist pipeline. A later analysis defined each TCR beta chain by its CDR3 amino acid sequence plus V-gene family, and excluded reads lacking a unique V-gene family. A later analysis removed roughly 590 highly shared, low-generation-probability nucleotide sequences to deal with suspected cross-contamination and a sequencing artifact. For each public chain, a later analysis derived a clonal expansion index from normalized ranks of inferred template counts within each repertoire. Generation probabilities in a later analysis came from a VDJ recombination model fitted to out-of-frame rearrangements, and those results were checked against IGoR. Hypergeometric tests were used in a later analysis to score TCR-TCR, TCR-HLA and TCR-CMV co-occurrence, with a repertoire-size bias correction applied to the TCR pairs. A later analysis estimated false discovery rates by permuting HLA or CMV assignments 20 times. In a later analysis, co-occurring TCRs were grouped with DBSCAN, and TCRdist sequence similarity was added when clustering was performed within HLA-allele-positive subsets. Co-occurrence clustering excluded repertoires with fewer than 30,000 or more than 120,000 public chains, plus five with anomalous nucleotide sharing. TCRdb took over this immuneACCESS table, retaining in-frame rearrangements with V and J assigned. Such tables are incomplete; in checked studies, under half of the missing clones stem from an unresolved V gene, and the remainder is unexplained. From that table come the V and J calls and clone size; the DNA was used to work out D and trimming. The sample table contains roughly 180,000 clones; only one count was recorded for roughly 79% of them. Approximately 1.3% of the sample lies in the top ten.

For this chain, trimming is 5 bases at the V end and 0 bases at the J end, and the number of junction bases without a gene match is 6. CDR1 and CDR2, looked up from the germline V gene (reference sequence), are SGHAT and FQDESV. From cysteine to phenylalanine, the CDR3 is 15 amino acids long. Of the read, only the CDR3 DNA is kept; its 45 bases are in frame from base 1. The cohort comprised some 680 healthy bone marrow donors. At the time of sampling, all cohort members were nominally healthy, though unrecorded immune exposures were likely present. The donor was CMV seronegative and was included in the group of a few hundred seronegative cohort members. Each donor provided a peripheral blood sample, and peripheral blood mononuclear cells were used for TCR beta sequencing. Genomic DNA extraction from the blood cell samples was performed with the Qiagen DNeasy Blood Extraction Kit. The sample comes from a study of cytomegalovirus exposure and HLA in healthy donors (dated by TCRdb to between 2016 and 2019). In the study overall: According to an earlier analysis of a few hundred of the donors, about 179 million T cells yielded 117 million unique TCR beta sequences and approximately 300 Gb of sequence data. The number of typed donors differed by locus: 629-630 for A, B, C, DRB1 and DQB1; roughly 510 for DQA1; approximately 610 for DPA1; and 400 to 480 for DPB1. A later analysis re-examined previously published TCR beta repertoires from around 670 donors and added high-resolution HLA genotyping to investigate patterns of TCR occurrence. HLA typing included class I and class II loci at four-digit resolution. An early release covering roughly 600 HLA-typed donors comprised approximately 290 gigabases of sequencing data and some 79 million unique TCR sequences. Along with the roughly 670-subject first cohort, a separate validation cohort of some 130 different subjects was used. Donor age, sex, ethnicity and CMV serostatus were compiled alongside the repertoire data. A later genetic analysis took genome-wide SNP genotypes for 398 of the 666 donors and used that subset as a discovery cohort. Among the roughly 430 genotyped donors, approximately 76% belonged to the genetic ancestry cluster associated with self-reported Caucasian donors. A handful of DR-DQ haplotypes were handled as single units for association and clustering because linkage in the cohort was strong. Rather than using new phenotypic data, the later analysis identified candidate immune exposures from TCR beta sequences and from how often those sequences occurred across donors. Every discovery cohort repertoire had been produced on one sequencing platform. On average, over 200,000 unique TCR beta nucleotide sequences were sequenced per donor among 398 genotyped donors of the cohort, with 15% to 20% of those sequences being non-productive. An earlier analysis of around 580 of the donors used high-throughput TCR beta sequencing to judge whether each TCR beta V gene segment behaved as functional or pseudogenic. The study profiled the T cell repertoires of under 850 subjects by immunosequencing and related them to cytomegalovirus serostatus. The study combined high-throughput TCR immunosequencing, statistical association of individual TCRs with disease status, and machine learning to predict cytomegalovirus infection status. The study aimed to test whether signatures of past pathogen exposure could be identified by cataloging public T cell receptors. Broad study findings and their caveats: CMV serostatus was the only immune exposure information available for the cohort. In a later analysis, the rate of TCR association differed among HLA loci, with DRB1 alleles having the most associated TCRs and HLA-C alleles having the fewest. The cohort was sequenced for TCR beta chains only, and without alpha or paired-chain data the features that could be detected were limited. Because HLA typing was missing for some donors at each locus, association tests included only the typed subset. Cytomegalovirus status was reported to be diagnosed by the classifier with high specificity and sensitivity in both the original and validation cohorts. A cluster of highly shared sequence variants was judged likely to represent a technical artifact of the sequencing pipeline. In a later genetic analysis, fewer N-insertions in productive TCRs were reported among donors in an Asian-associated ancestry cluster than the roughly 700-donor mean. When HLA alleles, especially DR and DQ, strongly co-occurred, attributing TCR associations to individual alleles was difficult. In a later genetic analysis, a missense DCLRE1C variant was associated with V-gene and J-gene trimming of TCR beta chains, and the association was replicated in an independent cohort. An earlier analysis of some 590 of the donors showed that most TCR beta V segments appeared in productive rearrangements either about 87% or about 30% of the time, which broadly matched IMGT annotations. The presence/absence analyses assumed that sequencing depth was roughly uniform across donors, and that assumption may not be true. A later analysis found that HLA-associated TCR beta chains were more clonally expanded and had lower generation probabilities than equally common non-associated chains. The authors suggested that the approach could potentially be generalized to other disease states and immunological phenotypes. Specific HLA alleles were associated with roughly 16,000 TCR beta sequences at a false discovery rate of 0.05 in a later analysis. Linkage disequilibrium might explain the correlated functional status among segregating V segments, but an unknown experimental factor could not be ruled out. Several of the top co-occurrence clusters appeared to be linked to parvovirus B19, influenza, CMV and Epstein-Barr virus, according to a later analysis. The earlier analysis of some 560 of the donors excluded approximately 15 rarely observed V segments, including chromosome 9 orphons, because counts were too low. A further reported finding was that TCR beta sequences accurately predicted the HLA-A and HLA-B alleles for most subjects in the first cohort. Some IMGT-functional V segments, including TRBV6-2 and TRBV6-3, could not be distinguished by the 87-base-pair reads and were therefore excluded. In a later analysis, most CMV-associated TCR beta chains were found to appear HLA-restricted, with HLA associations seemingly driven largely by CMV exposure. Three of the identified cytomegalovirus-associated TCR beta chains were confirmed in vitro to be specific for cytomegalovirus antigens. The study gave a list of roughly 150 TCR beta chains associated with cytomegalovirus. Most TCR sequences were observed very rarely across donors, whereas some public TCRs were present in many individuals.

The chain couples TRBV11-1 to TRBJ2-7; the junction holds 8 bases that match TRBD1. Sequenced sample: PBMCs. This clonotype was obtained from a young man in good health and CMV-seronegative. For the CDR3, the sequence is CASSAGQGVSYEQYF. The DNA sequence is as follows: TGTGCCAGCAGCGCAGGACAGGGAGTCTCCTACGAGCAGTACTTC. The variable domain in full, with residues beyond the CDR3 obtained from the reference TRBV11-1 and TRBJ2-7 genes, is EAEVAQSPRYKITEKSQAVAFWCDPISGHATLYWYRQILGQGPELLVQFQDESVVDDSQLPKDRFSAERLKGVDSTLKIQPAELGDSAMYLCASSAGQGVSYEQYFGPGTRLTVT.